The rows below give T cell receptor beta chains drawn from one sample of a study of Graves' ophthalmopathy and Graves' hyperthyroidism. TCRdb re-called the multiplex PCR reads through MiXCR, storing one row per CDR3 protein. The table has 650,000 to 800,000 distinct CDR3 sequences, about 40% seen once. The specimen sequenced was peripheral blood. The receptor set was obtained from an adult man with Graves' ophthalmopathy. The CDR3 runs from the conserved cysteine through the conserved F or W. The order of the fields is V gene, J gene, clone size, D gene, CDR3 DNA, CDR3 protein. A D gene is named only where the DNA matches it firmly. Only some rows state a clone size, as once, few, many or a class for expanded clones.

TRBV4-1	TRBJ2-5	many	-	TGCGCCAGCAGCGGAAGGAGCTCCCAAGAGACCCAGTACTTC	CASSGRSSQETQYF
TRBV9	TRBJ1-1	-	-	TGTGCCAGCAGCGTTTTTAGGTCAGGAGTTGGGAACACTGAAGCTTTCTTT	CASSVFRSGVGNTEAFF
TRBV25-1	TRBJ2-7	-	TRBD1	TGTGCCAGCAGGAGGGGGACAGGGGGCTACGAGCAGTACTTC	CASRRGTGGYEQYF
TRBV15	TRBJ2-7	many	TRBD1	TGTGCCACCAGCCTATCCGGGACAGGGGCCAACGAGCAGTACTTC	CATSLSGTGANEQYF
TRBV10-3	TRBJ1-5	many	-	TGTGCCATCAGTGAGATAAGTCAGCCCCAGCATTTT	CAISEISQPQHF
TRBV6-5	TRBJ1-2	many	-	TGTGCCAGCAGCCCATGGGGGACGGGCTACACCTTC	CASSPWGTGYTF
TRBV29-1	TRBJ2-6	-	-	TGCAGCGTTGAAGAGACAGATGTGCACAGGGCCAACGTCCTGACTTTC	CSVEETDVHRANVLTF
TRBV7-2	TRBJ2-3	few	-	TGTGCCAGCAGCTTATTCGGTCGGATTGCTAGCACAGATACGCAGTATTTT	CASSLFGRIASTDTQYF
TRBV19	TRBJ2-7	many	-	TGTGCCAGTAGGCCCAACGGGGGCCGGACCTACGAGCAGTACTTC	CASRPNGGRTYEQYF
TRBV10-3	TRBJ2-2	-	-	TGTGCCAGCAGTGACTCGATACAGGGTACCACCGGGGGGCTGTTTTTT	CASSDSIQGTTGGLFF
TRBV10-3	TRBJ2-5	-	TRBD1	TGTGCCATCAGTCACCCCAGACAGGGCTTGAGGGAGACCCAGTACTTC	CAISHPRQGLRETQYF
TRBV7-3	TRBJ1-6	many	-	TGTGCCAGCAGCTTAAACGGTCACGTCTATAATTCACCCCTCCACTTT	CASSLNGHVYNSPLHF
TRBV7-2	TRBJ2-2	-	TRBD1	TGTGCCAGCAGCGCCCGGGACAGGGGGTGGGGGGAGCTGTTTTTT	CASSARDRGWGELFF
TRBV9	TRBJ2-7	many	-	TGTGCCAGCAGCGTAGGTATCGGATACGAGCAGTACTTC	CASSVGIGYEQYF
TRBV15	TRBJ2-6	few	-	TGTGCCACCAGCAGAGATGCGGGGGCCAACGTCCTGACTTTC	CATSRDAGANVLTF
TRBV7-9	TRBJ2-5	-	-	TGTGCCAGCAGCTTTCAAAAGTTGTCCAGGCACGTAGTGTACCAAGAGACCCAGTACTTC	CASSFQKLSRHVVYQETQYF
TRBV7-8	TRBJ1-1	many	TRBD1	TGTGCCAGCAGCTTAGCCCGGACAGGGGCGAACACTGAAGCTTTCTTT	CASSLARTGANTEAFF
TRBV7-2	TRBJ2-7	-	-	TGTGCCAGCAGCTTATTCGCGGATTACGAGCAGTACTTC	CASSLFADYEQYF
TRBV3-1	TRBJ2-2	-	-	TGTGCCAGCAGGCTGCGAGGGGGTACCGGGGAGCTGTTTTTT	CASRLRGGTGELFF
TRBV10-3	TRBJ1-4	-	-	TGTGCCAGCAGTGGCAGGGAGAATGAAAGACTGTTTTTT	CASSGRENERLFF
TRBV7-2	TRBJ1-1	few	-	TGTGCCAGCAGCTCACTGAGGTATACCGTCACTGAAGCTTTCTTT	CASSSLRYTVTEAFF
TRBV7-2	TRBJ2-5	-	-	TGTGCCAGCAGCTCACCTAAACAAGAGACCCAGTACTTC	CASSSPKQETQYF
TRBV3-1	TRBJ2-5	-	-	TGTGCCAGCAGCCCGCGGAGTAGGTTGGAAGAGACCCAGTACTTC	CASSPRSRLEETQYF
TRBV29-1	TRBJ2-7	-	-	TGCAGCGCCTCGGAACAGGGAGGATACGAGCAGTACTTC	CSASEQGGYEQYF
TRBV24-1	TRBJ2-2	many	-	TGTGCCACCAGTGATTTTGGGCTAGCGAACACCGGGGAGCTGTTTTTT	CATSDFGLANTGELFF
TRBV29-1	TRBJ2-7	many	-	TGCAGCGTTGAAGGACAGACCTACGAGCAGTACTTC	CSVEGQTYEQYF
TRBV19	TRBJ1-1	many	TRBD1	TGTGCCAGTATCGGACAGGGAGGCACTGAAGCTTTCTTT	CASIGQGGTEAFF
TRBV20-1	TRBJ2-3	-	TRBD1	TGCAGTGCACGGACAGGGATCGGAACAGATACGCAGTATTTT	CSARTGIGTDTQYF
TRBV12-3/TRBV12-4	TRBJ1-5	many	-	TGTGCCAGCAGTTTGGGTTTAGGCAATCAGCCCCAGCATTTT	CASSLGLGNQPQHF
TRBV7-9	TRBJ1-6	many	-	TGTGCCAGCAGCTCCACGGATCTCCCTAATTCACCCCTCCACTTT	CASSSTDLPNSPLHF
TRBV29-1	TRBJ2-7	many	-	TGCAGCGTCCTGACATCGAGCTCCTACGAGCAGTACTTC	CSVLTSSSYEQYF
TRBV14	TRBJ1-6	-	-	TGTGCCAGCAGCAACGGACAGTACACCGGGGAGAATTCACCCCTCCACTTT	CASSNGQYTGENSPLHF
TRBV12-3/TRBV12-4	TRBJ1-1	few	TRBD1	TGTGCCAGCAGTCTGGACAGGGAGGGCCTTTTTGAAGCTTTCTTT	CASSLDREGLFEAFF
TRBV7-2	TRBJ2-5	-	-	TGTGCCAGCAGTCCCGTCTCAGACACGTTTGGGGAGACCCAGTACTTC	CASSPVSDTFGETQYF
TRBV5-5	TRBJ2-2	few	-	TGTGCCAGCAGCTTGATGAGGCGGGACACCGGGGAGCTGTTTTTT	CASSLMRRDTGELFF
TRBV7-9	TRBJ1-1	many	TRBD1	TGTGCCAGCAGCTTAGCGTCACTCGACAGGGCGAGGACTGAAGCTTTCTTT	CASSLASLDRARTEAFF
TRBV25-1	TRBJ2-1	-	-	TGTGCCACCGGAACCGGCGGAGAGCAGTTCTTC	CATGTGGEQFF
TRBV9	TRBJ2-3	-	-	TGTGCCAGCAGCGGGAGGGGGGGGGCCGCAGATACGCAGTATTTT	CASSGRGGAADTQYF
TRBV7-3	TRBJ2-2	many	TRBD2	TGTGCCAGCAGCCAACAGGGACTAGCGTCCGGGGAGCTGTTTTTT	CASSQQGLASGELFF
TRBV12-3/TRBV12-4	TRBJ2-7	few	TRBD2	TGTGCCAGTACTAGCGGGAGTTCCCACGAGCAGTACTTC	CASTSGSSHEQYF
TRBV5-1	TRBJ1-5	-	-	TGCGCCAGCAGCCCTTACGAGGGTGGCCAGCCCCAGCATTTT	CASSPYEGGQPQHF
TRBV7-9	TRBJ1-2	many	-	TGTGCCAGCAGCTTAATGACCTATGGCTACACCTTC	CASSLMTYGYTF
TRBV29-1	TRBJ2-5	many	TRBD1	TGCAGCGTTTACCGGACAGGGCTAGAGACCCAGTACTTC	CSVYRTGLETQYF
TRBV10-3	TRBJ2-5	many	TRBD1	TGTGCCATCAGTAAGGGGGCCGAGTGGGAGACCCAGTACTTC	CAISKGAEWETQYF
TRBV7-8	TRBJ1-2	many	TRBD1	TGTGCCAGCAGCTTAAACAGGGGGCAAAATGGCTACACCTTC	CASSLNRGQNGYTF
TRBV6-5	TRBJ1-2	-	-	TGTGCCAGCAGTTATGTCGGCAGGGATTATGGCTACACCTTC	CASSYVGRDYGYTF